This T cell receptor (beta chain) was found in a study of cytomegalovirus exposure and HLA in healthy donors (dated by TCRdb to 2017 to 2019). Notes on the research overall: According to an earlier analysis of 550 to 750 of the donors, some 180 million T cells yielded approximately 120 million unique TCR beta sequences and about 300 Gb of sequence data. Along with the approximately 670-subject first cohort, a separate validation cohort of 120 different subjects was used. Donor age, sex, ethnicity and CMV serostatus were collected together with the repertoire data. The number of typed donors differed by locus: about 620-640 for A, B, C, DRB1 and DQB1; 522 for DQA1; around 610 for DPA1; and 400 to 480 for DPB1. To study patterns of TCR occurrence, a later analysis re-analyzed previously published TCR beta repertoires from several hundred donors and added high-resolution HLA genotyping. Among some 410 genotyped donors of the cohort, an average of approximately 240,000 unique TCR beta nucleotide sequences was sequenced per donor, of which 15% to 20% were non-productive. Using immunosequencing, the study profiled T cell repertoires from 666 subjects and related those repertoires to cytomegalovirus serostatus. HLA typing covered class I and class II loci at four-digit resolution. In a later genetic analysis, genome-wide SNP genotypes for about three fifths of the roughly 670 donors were used, and that subset was treated as a discovery cohort. An early release that covered some 640 HLA-typed donors contained approximately 290 gigabases of sequencing data and 70 million to 100 million unique TCR sequences. The study combined high-throughput TCR immunosequencing, statistical association of individual TCRs with disease status, and machine learning to predict cytomegalovirus infection status. The study was designed to test whether signatures of past pathogen exposure could be identified by cataloging public T cell receptors. Of the roughly 400 genotyped donors, 81% were placed in the genetic ancestry cluster associated with self-reported Caucasian donors. Roughly 5 DR-DQ haplotypes were handled as single units for association and clustering, since linkage in the cohort was strong. To decide whether each TCR beta V gene segment behaved as functional or pseudogenic, an earlier analysis of approximately 600 of the donors relied on high-throughput TCR beta sequencing. In the later analysis, no new phenotypic data were used to find candidate immune exposures; instead, reliance was placed on TCR beta sequences and their occurrence across donors. All discovery cohort repertoires had been generated on a single sequencing platform. General conclusions and limits of the study: A later analysis found that TCR association rates varied across HLA loci, with DRB1 alleles showing the most associated TCRs and HLA-C alleles the fewest. The presence/absence analyses assumed that sequencing depth was roughly uniform across donors, and that assumption may not be true. HLA typing was unavailable for some donors at each locus, so association tests used only the typed subset. Because counts were too low, fewer than 20 rarely observed V segments, including chromosome 9 orphons, were excluded from the earlier analysis of 587 of the donors. The authors suggested that the approach could potentially be extended to other disease states and immunological phenotypes. In this cohort, only TCR beta chains were sequenced, and detectable features were limited by the absence of alpha or paired-chain data. In an earlier analysis of 587 of the donors, most TCR beta V segments were observed in productive rearrangements about 90% or about 30% of the time, broadly matching IMGT annotations. In a later analysis, some 18,000 TCR beta sequences were associated with specific HLA alleles at a false discovery rate of 0.05. A further reported finding was that TCR beta sequences accurately predicted the HLA-A and HLA-B alleles for most subjects in the first cohort. Because the 87-base-pair reads could not distinguish some IMGT-functional V segments, including TRBV6-2 and TRBV6-3, those segments were excluded. A later genetic analysis reported fewer N-insertions in productive TCRs among donors in an Asian-associated ancestry cluster than the approximately 700-donor mean. Immune exposure information for the cohort was limited to CMV serostatus. A later analysis reported that several top co-occurrence clusters appeared linked to parvovirus B19, influenza, CMV and Epstein-Barr virus. In a later analysis, HLA-associated TCR beta chains showed more clonal expansion and lower generation probabilities than non-associated chains that were equally common. Linkage disequilibrium might explain the correlated functional status among segregating V segments, but an unknown experimental factor could not be ruled out. In vitro tests confirmed that a few of the cytomegalovirus-associated TCR beta chains recognize cytomegalovirus antigens. While some public TCRs were present in many individuals, most TCR sequences turned up only very rarely across donors. A group of highly shared sequence variants was considered likely to be a technical artifact of the sequencing pipeline. An association between a missense DCLRE1C variant and V-gene and J-gene trimming of TCR beta chains was found in a later genetic analysis and replicated in an independent cohort. Most CMV-associated TCR beta chains appeared to be HLA-restricted in a later analysis, and the HLA associations seemed to be driven largely by CMV exposure. In the study, 150 to 200 TCR beta chains were listed as associated with cytomegalovirus. In both the original and validation cohorts, the classifier was reported to diagnose cytomegalovirus status with high specificity and sensitivity. Assigning TCR associations to individual alleles was difficult when HLA alleles, especially DR and DQ, strongly co-occurred.

Library preparation employed the immunoSEQ multiplex PCR assay. The multiplex PCR relied on a mix of 60 forward primers for TCR Vbeta segments and 13 reverse primers for TCR Jbeta segments. A multiplex PCR assay on genomic DNA amplified the CDR3 region of rearranged TCR beta genes. On the Illumina HiSeq System, the amplified TCR beta libraries were sequenced as 87-base-pair reads. The source study handled its data this way. A later analysis tallied roughly 80 million unique TCR beta chains across the 660 or so repertoires, and about 10 million of those chains were shared by two or more donors. To remove PCR and sequencing errors, raw reads were error-corrected and collapsed into unique sequences using a nearest-neighbor algorithm that merged closely related sequences. Alignment of CDR3 sequences to IMGT reference sequences was used to assign V, D and J gene segments. For a sequence to be retained, a match of at least six nucleotides to both a V gene segment and a J gene segment was required. Rearrangements were called productive when the CDR3 lacked stop codons and stayed in frame with V and J; all others were non-productive. CDR3 was defined according to IMGT convention as the region running from the second conserved V-encoded cysteine to the conserved J-encoded phenylalanine. The earlier analysis of about 590 of the donors excluded sequences that lacked an unambiguous match to a single V gene segment. An earlier analysis of just under 600 of the donors called V segments functional above 56.7% productive rearrangements and segregating when the between-donor standard deviation exceeded 5%. A statistical classification framework was developed to diagnose cytomegalovirus status using the catalog of TCR beta chain sequences. A later analysis assigned V and J genes by comparing TCR nucleotide sequences with IMGT/GENE-DB human TR gene sequences. Using the TCRdist pipeline, a later analysis assigned CDR3 sequences along with most-parsimonious VDJ recombination scenarios. In a later analysis, each TCR beta chain was defined by its CDR3 amino acid sequence together with its V-gene family, and reads lacking a unique V-gene family were excluded. To address suspected cross-contamination and a sequencing artifact, a later analysis removed around 590 highly shared, low-generation-probability nucleotide sequences. A later analysis calculated a clonal expansion index for each public chain from normalized within-repertoire ranks of inferred template counts. A later analysis computed generation probabilities with a VDJ recombination model fitted to out-of-frame rearrangements, and checked the results against IGoR. A later analysis scored TCR-TCR, TCR-HLA and TCR-CMV co-occurrence with hypergeometric tests, applying a repertoire-size bias correction to TCR pairs. A later analysis estimated false discovery rates by permuting HLA or CMV assignments 20 times. A later analysis grouped co-occurring TCRs with DBSCAN, adding TCRdist sequence similarity when clustering within HLA-allele-positive subsets. Repertoires with fewer than 30,000 or more than 120,000 public chains were left out of co-occurrence clustering, as were five repertoires with anomalous nucleotide sharing. As stored in TCRdb, this immuneACCESS dataset retains in-frame rearrangements with V and J assigned. A fraction of the clones does not appear; measured against another copy, unresolved V genes explain less than half of the discrepancy, and the remainder lacks a known reason. V and J calls and clone size are given by that table; D and trimming were obtained from the DNA. The sample table holds roughly 120,000 clones, of which under 80% were seen once. The ten largest account for 11% of the sample.

As for this clone: This clone's antigen is unknown. No much larger clone is present one base from it, and per-base qualities are unavailable.

In total, over 600 healthy bone marrow donors made up the cohort. At the time of sampling, all cohort members were nominally healthy, though unrecorded immune exposures were likely present. The donor tested CMV seropositive, placing the donor among the approximately 290 seropositive members of the cohort. A peripheral blood sample was provided by each donor, and peripheral blood mononuclear cells were used for TCR beta sequencing. The Qiagen DNeasy Blood Extraction Kit was used to extract genomic DNA from the blood cell samples. The CDR3 starts with the cysteine, ends with the phenylalanine, and has 16 residues. The retained sequence is limited to the CDR3, 48 bases, with the frame set at the first base. The germline V gene (reference sequence) gives CDR1 as MNHNY and CDR2 as SVGAGI. V trim: 5 bases; J trim: 0 bases; unmatched bases: 8.

Sequencing used PBMCs. This clonotype was sampled from a woman between 50 and 59 years old in good health and CMV-seropositive. The V and J genes are TRBV6-6 and TRBJ1-2; 8 nucleotides in the junction match TRBD1. The CDR3 is CASSPTGVIANYGYTF. The bases read TGTGCCAGCAGTCCGACAGGGGTGATCGCTAACTATGGCTACACCTTC.